The T cell receptor (beta chain) under discussion was sequenced for a study of T cell repertoires in cytomegalovirus infection. Across the study: CMV epitopes, recently identified HLA-C-restricted and well-studied HLA-B-restricted, were used. Shared public TCR beta signatures pointed to both CMV infection and a matching HLA type.

CDR1 and CDR2 from the germline V gene are SEHNR and FQNEAQ (reference sequence). V lost 0 bases to trimming and J lost 7 bases, with 6 bases between them. The CDR3 totals 13 residues. TCRdb processed the reads anew with MiXCR; each CDR3 protein has one entry. The table records more than 250,000 distinct CDR3 sequences, more than 20% of them present only once. Points on this clonotype: The antigen is undetermined.

Study findings and constraints: Pooled public TCR beta family frequency picked out CMV carriers with the relevant HLA. HLA-C-restricted CMV-specific TCR beta clonotypes prevailed in the ex vivo response.

The origin of this receptor is a human donor in good health (CMV status not recorded). Some clones in this sample may be carry-over from other donors' samples. This chain joins TRBV7-9 and TRBJ1-4; D is undetermined. The sample was cultured PBMCs, taken from culture after CMV antigen stimulation. CDR3 in DNA: TGTGCCAGCAGCTTAGCTTTGTTTGAAAAACTGTTTTTT. It specifies CASSLALFEKLFF. Looking up the rest from reference TRBV7-9 and TRBJ1-4 gives the full variable domain: DTGVSQNPRHKITKRGQNVTFRCDPISEHNRLYWYRQTLGQGPEFLTYFQNEAQLEKSRLLSDRFSAERPKGSFSTLEIQRTEQGDSAMYLCASSLALFEKLFFGSGTQLSVL.